Detailed here is one TCR beta chain. Its target is unknown. Reverse transcription of extracted RNA yielded cDNA, which provided the sequencing template. Sequencing used immunoSEQ multiplex PCR; TCRdb keeps in-frame clones, though not all of them. The data show some 110,000 clones, about 59% seen once. This sample stems from a study of CD8+ T cells in alopecia areata. Across the whole study: At a dose of 5 to 10 mg twice daily, oral tofacitinib was given to treated patients.

This CDR3 has 17 amino acids. Trimming shortened V by 3 bases and J by 7 bases, and 19 bases separated the two germline ends. Germline values: CDR1 KGHSH, CDR2 LQKENI. The treatment was: oral pan-JAK inhibitor, 5-10 mg twice daily. Cell sorting on a FACSAria was used to separate CD4+ and CD8+ T cells from the PBMCs. Points from the study as a whole: Whether baseline CD8+ expansion is linked to response remains uncertain, given a single nonresponder. Tofacitinib did not eliminate many expanded lesional clones from scalp or blood.

The sequencing used CD8+ T cells sorted from blood, collected at week 24, from a patient treated with tofacitinib. The chain carries TRBV18 and TRBJ1-6, with a weak D call TRBD1 (6 bases). The receptor was isolated from a human donor with alopecia areata. CDR3 coding DNA: TGTGCCAGCTCACCCCAGTCATCCCACAGGGTGAATTCACCCCTCCACTTT. Encoded protein: CASSPQSSHRVNSPLHF.